Shown below are 9 T cell receptor beta chains from a single sample sequenced in a study of regulatory T cells in long-lasting Graves disease. The time point denotes: newly diagnosed GD, antithyroid drugs for less than 3 months. PBMC-derived RNA was used for the TCR library. Relying on iRepertoire HTBI primers and Arm-PCR of CDR3 regions, the team built TCR beta libraries. TCRdb re-derived calls from the multiplex PCR reads in MiXCR, one entry per CDR3 protein. The repertoire holds about 500,000 distinct CDR3 sequences, with around 13% as singletons. Separately, the same data were catalogued under a study of T cells in Graves' hyperthyroidism and ophthalmopathy.

The material was peripheral blood mononuclear cells (PBMCs), obtained at new diagnosis, from a patient treated with antithyroid drugs. The receptors were gathered from a woman younger than 45 with Graves disease.

This clonotype was detected ten times or more. The chain combines TRBV28 with TRBJ2-7; 9 positions agree with TRBD1. This CDR3 region has 16 residues. Germline assignment: CDR1 MDHEN and CDR2 SYDVKM. J was trimmed by 3 bases and V by 4 bases; bases with no gene match: 10. CDR3 nucleotide sequence: TGTGCCAGCAGTTCTCCCGGGACAGGGCCCCTCTACGAGCAGTACTTC. As protein: CASSSPGTGPLYEQYF.

This clonotype was detected many times. The chain is built from TRBV5-1 and TRBJ2-3; tentatively, D is TRBD2 (5 bases). CDR1 and CDR2 (germline): SGHRS, YFSETQ. Between the trimmed V and J ends, which lost 0 bases and 4 bases, there was a span of 9 bases. The CDR3 contains 14 residues. The CDR3 spells CASSLAPGADTQYF. The CDR3 region has the DNA TGCGCCAGCAGCTTGGCCCCCGGGGCAGATACGCAGTATTTT.

In this sample, this clonotype turned up many times. The CDR3 region is CASSSALTLYEQYF. The CDR3 DNA follows: TGCGCCAGCAGCTCCGCCTTGACTCTCTACGAGCAGTACTTC. The genes are TRBV5-1 and TRBJ2-7; D is unresolved. Per the germline V gene, CDR1 is SGHRS and CDR2 is YFSETQ. The V and J ends lost 3 bases and 3 bases respectively, with 13 bases between them. This CDR3 region has 14 residues.

In its sample, this clonotype was seen a few times. V gene TRBV27 combines with J gene TRBJ2-7; the D gene is possibly TRBD1 (6 bases). The germline V and J ends were trimmed by 5 bases and 5 bases, with 10 bases remaining between them. The CDR3 is made up of 12 amino acids. Germline V gene data show CDR1 as MNHEY and CDR2 as SMNVEV (reference sequence). The CDR3 nucleotides read TGTGCCAGCAGTAGGGGGATGGACGAGCAGTACTTC. This translates into CASSRGMDEQYF.

This clonotype came up many times. This chain links TRBV20-1 with TRBJ2-1; the match to TRBD2 covers 8 bases. Per germline, CDR1 DFQATT and CDR2 SNEGSKA (reference sequence). The CDR3 is made up of 13 amino acids. V lost 6 bases to trimming and J lost 4 bases; unmatched junction nucleotides: 5. The CDR3 spells CSAGVAGYNEQFF. As DNA, the CDR3 is TGCAGTGCCGGGGTAGCGGGGTACAATGAGCAGTTCTTC.

The chain is built from TRBV7-9 and TRBJ1-1, with 8 bases identical to TRBD1. The CDR3 has 14 residues. The trim removed 5 bases at V and 6 bases at J, leaving 8 bases unmatched. Germline lookup yields CDR1 SEHNR and CDR2 FQNEAQ (reference sequence). The CDR3, as DNA: TGTGCCAGCAGCAAGCAGGGGGCGGGCGCTGAAGCTTTCTTT. Its translation is CASSKQGAGAEAFF.

This clonotype was picked up many times. The rearrangement joins TRBV19 to TRBJ1-1; a possible D gene is TRBD1 (6 bases). The germline V and J ends were trimmed by 9 bases and 1 base, with 15 bases remaining between them. Germline V gene lookup returns CDR1 LNHDA and CDR2 SQIVND (reference sequence). The CDR3 runs to 14 residues. The CDR3 nucleotides are TGTGCCAGCAGCTTATTACAGGGGAACACTGAAGCTTTCTTT. This gives the protein CASSLLQGNTEAFF.

This clonotype was counted a few times. The V gene is TRBV7-9, the J gene TRBJ2-7; D is uncertain. Germline CDR1 reads SEHNR; CDR2 reads FQNEAQ (reference sequence). The CDR3 is made up of 16 amino acids. Trimming removed 1 base at V and 0 bases at J, with 13 bases between. The CDR3 nucleotides read TGTGCCAGCAGCTTAGTCGGGCTCGCAAGCTCCTACGAGCAGTACTTC. As protein: CASSLVGLASSYEQYF.

In this sample, this clonotype turned up a few times. The rearrangement links TRBV7-3 to TRBJ2-1; 7 positions agree with TRBD2. The CDR3 loop spans 16 amino acids. Germline loops: CDR1 SGHTA, CDR2 FQGTGA. The V gene end was trimmed by 5 bases and the J gene end by 5 bases; junction bases not matched to a gene: 12. The CDR3: CASSRGVGPKNNEQFF. The CDR3, as DNA: TGTGCCAGCAGCCGGGGGGTTGGCCCAAAGAACAATGAGCAGTTCTTC.